These 28 T cell receptor beta chains came from one sample sequenced in a study of response to subunit inactivated influenza vaccine. TCRdb analysed the RT-PCR reads with MiXCR anew, one entry per CDR3 protein. The sample lists roughly 700,000 distinct CDR3 sequences, roughly 14% occurring once. The material sequenced was PBMCs from blood, taken 12 days after vaccination. Receptor source: a man in his fifties who received an inactivated influenza vaccine.

The J gene is TRBJ1-4, the V gene TRBV5-1, with D maybe TRBD1 (5 bases). Deletions cut 0 bases from V and 8 bases from J, with 11 bases between. This CDR3 has 14 amino acids. CDR1 SGHRS and CDR2 YFSETQ come from the germline V gene. Here the CDR3 DNA reads TGCGCCAGCAGCTTGGAGAGGGGTGGCGAAAAACTGTTTTTT. As protein: CASSLERGGEKLFF. Based on the CDR3 plus reference TRBV5-1 and TRBJ1-4, the full variable domain is KAGVTQTPRYLIKTRGQQVTLSCSPISGHRSVSWYQQTPGQGLQFLFEYFSETQRNKGNFPGRFSGRQFSNSRSEMNVSTLELGDSALYLCASSLERGGEKLFFGSGTQLSVL.

The chain is built from TRBV9 and TRBJ2-2; TRBD2 aligns across 14 bases. CDR3 size: 17 residues. Unmatched junction bases numbered 2, after V lost 3 bases and J lost 1 base. CDR1 and CDR2 (germline): SGDLS, YYNGEE. CDR3 bases: TGTGCCAGCAGCGCGACTAGCGGGGGGGTGAACACCGGGGAGCTGTTTTTT. This sequence encodes CASSATSGGVNTGELFF.

The genes are TRBV25-1 and TRBJ2-1; 10 nucleotides match TRBD2. Germline V gene data show CDR1 as MGHDK and CDR2 as SYGVNS. V trimming: 0 bases; J trimming: 5 bases; junction bases outside the gene matches: 7. The CDR3 is 17 amino acids. The CDR3 DNA sequence: TGTGCCAGCAGTGAATATTTAGCGGGGGGCTGGGACAATGAGCAGTTCTTC. It is translated as CASSEYLAGGWDNEQFF.

V and J are TRBV19 and TRBJ2-2; 11 bases match TRBD2. Germline CDR1 is LNHDA and CDR2 is SQIVND (reference sequence). The V and J ends lost 10 bases and 4 bases, in that order; junction bases with no gene match: 8. The CDR3 is 15 amino acids. The CDR3 loop reads CATLAGAYFTGELFF. The CDR3 bases are TGTGCCACACTAGCGGGGGCATATTTCACCGGGGAGCTGTTTTTT. Combining the CDR3 with reference TRBV19 and TRBJ2-2 gives the whole variable domain DGGITQSPKYLFRKEGQNVTLSCEQNLNHDAMYWYRQDPGQGLRLIYYSQIVNDFQKGDIAEGYSVSREKKESFPLTVTSAQKNPTAFYLCATLAGAYFTGELFFGEGSRLTVL.

This chain connects TRBV18 to TRBJ2-7, with 8 bases aligning to TRBD1. The CDR3 contains 16 residues. J was trimmed by 2 bases and V by 1 base; bases with no gene match: 7. CDR1 is KGHSH and CDR2 is LQKENI in the germline V gene. CDR3: CASSPQVRGQTYEQYF. The CDR3 nucleotides are TGTGCCAGCTCACCACAGGTCAGGGGGCAAACCTACGAGCAGTACTTC.

V and J are TRBV3-1 and TRBJ1-1, with D maybe TRBD1 (5 bases). In germline, CDR1 is LGHDT, CDR2 YNNKEL (reference sequence). The CDR3 has 15 amino acids. V was clipped by 0 bases and J by 6 bases, with 14 bases between them. The CDR3 DNA reads TGTGCCAGCAGCCAAGACAGGGTTTTTGGCGCTGAAGCTTTCTTT. It encodes CASSQDRVFGAEAFF.

This clonotype was observed a few times. This chain links TRBV7-9 with TRBJ2-1; TRBD2 aligns across 12 bases. The CDR3 sequence is 13 residues long. J was trimmed by 7 bases and V by 7 bases; bases with no gene match: 2. CDR1 is SEHNR and CDR2 is FQNEAQ in the germline V gene (reference sequence). CDR3 coding DNA: TGTGCCAGCATGACTAGCGGGAGAAATGAGCAGTTCTTC. Residues: CASMTSGRNEQFF.

A few counts support this clonotype. This chain joins TRBV6-1 and TRBJ1-6, with D tentatively TRBD1 (6 bases). The germline CDR1 and CDR2 sequences are MNHNS and SASEGT. CDR3 length: 15 residues. Deletions cut 7 bases from V and 6 bases from J, with 16 bases between. Here the CDR3 reads CASNQLQGANSPLHF. CDR3 DNA: TGTGCCAGCAACCAACTACAGGGCGCTAATTCACCCCTCCACTTT.

This rearrangement joins TRBV11-2 to TRBJ2-1, with no clear D. CDR1 is SGHAT, CDR2 FQNNGV, per germline. V dropped 5 bases and J dropped 5 bases, with 10 bases sitting between them. The CDR3 is 13 residues long. The CDR3 sequence: CASSKDTNNEQFF. The DNA for the CDR3 is TGTGCCAGCAGCAAAGACACGAACAATGAGCAGTTCTTC.

A few counts support this clonotype. The chain carries TRBV7-2 and TRBJ2-3, with unresolved D. The CDR3 is 14 amino acids. The germline V and J ends were trimmed by 3 bases and 2 bases, with 9 bases remaining between them. Germline lookup yields CDR1 SGHTA and CDR2 FQGNSA. The CDR3 DNA reads as TGTGCCAGCAGCTTGGGCAGCCACACAGATACGCAGTATTTT. Translated, it gives CASSLGSHTDTQYF.

About this clonotype: At one end, the junction sequence differs from germline, possibly due to a read error. This chain links TRBV15 with TRBJ2-7, with no clear D. Looked up from germline, CDR1 is LNHNV and CDR2 is YYDKDF (reference sequence). There are 17 residues in the CDR3. CDR3 sequence reads: CATSGEVVGQGLYEQYF. Here the CDR3 DNA reads TGTGCCACCAGCGGAGAAGTAGTGGGCCAAGGCCTGTACGAGCAGTACTTC.

This clonotype was seen many times. The J gene is TRBJ1-6, the V gene TRBV4-1; weak D call: TRBD1 (5 bases). The CDR3 totals 18 residues. Trimming cost V 1 base and J 2 bases, with 15 bases left between them. Germline assignment: CDR1 MGHRA and CDR2 YSYEKL. The CDR3 nucleotides are TGCGCCAGCAGCCAAGTCGTGGACAACAATCCCTATAATTCACCCCTCCACTTT. Protein product: CASSQVVDNNPYNSPLHF.

The rearrangement uses TRBV7-3 and TRBJ2-2; 8 nucleotides agree with TRBD1. Germline CDR1 reads SGHTA; CDR2 reads FQGTGA. Germline trimming cut 5 bases from V and 2 bases from J; bases unmatched to any gene: 10. The CDR3 loop spans 17 amino acids. CDR3 sequence (DNA): TGTGCCAGCAGCACAAGGGACAGGCGATCTAACACCGGGGAGCTGTTTTTT. Amino acid sequence: CASSTRDRRSNTGELFF.

The CDR3 is CSVGVVPGETQYF. The CDR3 DNA reads as TGCAGCGTTGGGGTCGTCCCGGGGGAGACCCAGTACTTC. The gene calls are TRBV29-1 and TRBJ2-5; weak D call: TRBD2 (5 bases). Trimming removed 4 bases from V and 5 bases from J, with 14 bases in between. The CDR3 consists of 13 residues. In germline, CDR1 is SQVTM, CDR2 ANQGSEA.

The chain employs TRBV11-2 and TRBJ2-5, with D perhaps matching TRBD2 (5 bases). This CDR3 has 15 residues. Trimming removed 1 base at V and 1 base at J, with 10 bases between. CDR1 is SGHAT and CDR2 is FQNNGV in the germline V gene. The CDR3 region is CASSLVYRGQETQYF. For the CDR3, the DNA is TGTGCCAGCAGCTTAGTTTATCGGGGCCAAGAGACCCAGTACTTC.

This sequence joins TRBV7-9 and TRBJ2-1; a weak D match, TRBD2 (7 bases). This CDR3 region has 14 residues. Trimming pared 8 bases from V and 5 bases from J, leaving 16 bases between. Germline V gene data show CDR1 as SEHNR and CDR2 as FQNEAQ (reference sequence). CDR3 DNA sequence: TGTGCCAGCGAGTGGGGGGGGCTGGACAATGAGCAGTTCTTC. Residues: CASEWGGLDNEQFF.

The sample holds many counts of this clonotype. The J gene is TRBJ2-7, the V gene TRBV12-3 or TRBV12-4; unclear D gene. Trimming cost V 7 bases and J 3 bases, with 13 bases left between them. This CDR3 is built from 13 residues. CDR3 protein: CASTLPPRYEQYF. The CDR3 DNA reads TGTGCCAGCACCCTCCCCCCTCGCTACGAGCAGTACTTC.

The chain joins TRBV29-1 to TRBJ2-3, with 12 bases matching TRBD2. This CDR3 is built from 15 residues. CDR1 and CDR2 from the germline V gene are SQVTM and ANQGSEA. Germline trimming cut 2 bases from V and 6 bases from J; bases unmatched to any gene: 6. Here the CDR3 reads CSVERLAGGKDTQYF. The CDR3 DNA is TGCAGCGTTGAACGGCTAGCGGGAGGGAAGGATACGCAGTATTTT.

The chain uses TRBV7-9 and TRBJ2-3; D gene unclear. V lost 1 base and J 2 bases, leaving 10 bases between the germline ends. The CDR3 runs to 15 residues. Germline lookup yields CDR1 SEHNR and CDR2 FQNEAQ (reference sequence). CDR3 region: CASSLGPWITDTQYF. The CDR3 DNA reads as TGTGCCAGCAGCTTAGGTCCCTGGATCACAGATACGCAGTATTTT. Using reference TRBV7-9 and TRBJ2-3 for the parts outside the CDR3, the full variable domain is DTGVSQNPRHKITKRGQNVTFRCDPISEHNRLYWYRQTLGQGPEFLTYFQNEAQLEKSRLLSDRFSAERPKGSFSTLEIQRTEQGDSAMYLCASSLGPWITDTQYFGPGTRLTVL.

This clonotype has more than one count but fewer than ten. The rearrangement uses TRBV20-1 and TRBJ1-1; D may be TRBD1 (5 bases). The CDR3 runs to 15 residues. The V end lost 3 bases, the J end lost 4 bases, and 18 bases lay between the germline ends. The V gene's germline CDR1 is DFQATT and CDR2 SNEGSKA (reference sequence). CDR3 in DNA: TGCAGTGCTAGGGACTCGATCGGGGGGGGCACTGAAGCTTTCTTT. As protein: CSARDSIGGGTEAFF.

CDR3 in DNA: TGTGCCAGCAGAACAGGGGGCAGGACTGAAGCTTTCTTT. As protein: CASRTGGRTEAFF. The chain has TRBV6-1 and TRBJ1-1; 9 bases are a match to TRBD1. V gave up 6 bases and J gave up 5 bases; unmatched junction bases: 4. Germline values: CDR1 MNHNS, CDR2 SASEGT. The CDR3 consists of 13 residues.

J is TRBJ1-4 and V is TRBV7-9, with D hard to call. Germline V gene data show CDR1 as SEHNR and CDR2 as FQNEAQ (reference sequence). V was cut by 2 bases and J by 8 bases, with 15 bases left in between. The CDR3 runs to 15 residues. The CDR3 DNA is TGTGCCAGCAGCTTACCCTCCGGGTCCGCCGAAAAACTGTTTTTT. It translates to CASSLPSGSAEKLFF. Based on the CDR3 plus reference TRBV7-9 and TRBJ1-4, the full variable domain is DTGVSQNPRHKITKRGQNVTFRCDPISEHNRLYWYRQTLGQGPEFLTYFQNEAQLEKSRLLSDRFSAERPKGSFSTLEIQRTEQGDSAMYLCASSLPSGSAEKLFFGSGTQLSVL.

This clonotype appeared a few times. This chain's CDR3 is CASSFYGQNEKLFF. Here the CDR3 DNA reads TGTGCCAGCAGCTTCTACGGACAGAATGAAAAACTGTTTTTT. The rearrangement links TRBV7-2 to TRBJ1-4; a weak D match, TRBD1 (6 bases). Germline V lookup: CDR1 SGHTA, CDR2 FQGNSA. The CDR3 sequence is 14 residues long. V was trimmed by 3 bases and J by 5 bases, leaving 10 bases between them.

Many counts were recorded for this clonotype. The chain links TRBV9 to TRBJ2-3; 7 nucleotides line up with TRBD2. This CDR3 comprises 14 residues. The V and J ends lost 3 bases and 6 bases, in that order; junction bases with no gene match: 7. The germline gives CDR1 SGDLS, CDR2 YYNGEE. This chain's CDR3 is CASSAGGGRDTQYF. DNA of the CDR3: TGTGCCAGCAGCGCCGGGGGAGGGAGGGATACGCAGTATTTT.

The rearrangement joins TRBV20-1 to TRBJ1-1; 11 positions agree with TRBD1. The germline V gene encodes CDR1 DFQATT and CDR2 SNEGSKA (reference sequence). V gave up 5 bases and J gave up 11 bases; unmatched junction bases: 7. This CDR3 contains 12 residues. The CDR3 nucleotides read TGCAGTGCTGGACAGGGGGCAATAGTTGCTTTCTTT. It translates to CSAGQGAIVAFF.

This clonotype was detected a few times. The V call is TRBV5-1, the J call TRBJ2-5; D is ambiguous. The germline CDR1 and CDR2 sequences are SGHRS and YFSETQ. The V and J ends lost 0 bases and 5 bases respectively, with 14 bases between them. The length of the CDR3 is 15 residues. The CDR3, as DNA: TGCGCCAGCAGCTTGGGTTGGATTTCCGTCGAGACCCAGTACTTC. Translating it yields CASSLGWISVETQYF.

There are a few counts of this clonotype. The chain couples TRBV7-9 to TRBJ2-3, with TRBD2 as a possible D gene (6 bases). CDR1 SEHNR and CDR2 FQNEAQ come from the germline V gene (reference sequence). The V gene lost 3 bases and the J gene lost 4 bases, with 17 bases spanning the gap. The CDR3 contains 16 residues. This CDR3 reads CASSFYLGGAADTQYF. CDR3 in DNA: TGTGCCAGCAGCTTTTACCTCGGCGGGGCGGCAGATACGCAGTATTTT.

CDR3 region: CSAYPGGTGQPQHF. CDR3 in DNA: TGCAGTGCTTACCCGGGAGGGACGGGTCAGCCCCAGCATTTT. This chain connects TRBV20-1 to TRBJ1-5, with a weak D call TRBD1 (5 bases). CDR1 and CDR2 (germline): DFQATT, SNEGSKA (reference sequence). The CDR3 totals 14 residues. Deletions cut 5 bases from V and 6 bases from J, with 17 bases between.